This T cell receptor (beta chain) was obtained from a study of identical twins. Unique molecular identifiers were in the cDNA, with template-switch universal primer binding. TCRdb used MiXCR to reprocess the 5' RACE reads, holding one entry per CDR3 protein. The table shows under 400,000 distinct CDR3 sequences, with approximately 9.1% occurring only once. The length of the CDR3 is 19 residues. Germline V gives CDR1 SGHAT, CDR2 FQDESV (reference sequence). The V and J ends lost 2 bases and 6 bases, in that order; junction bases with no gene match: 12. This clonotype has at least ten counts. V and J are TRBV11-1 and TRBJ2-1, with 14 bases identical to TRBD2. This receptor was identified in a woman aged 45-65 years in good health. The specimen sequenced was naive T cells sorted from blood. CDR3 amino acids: CASSLTRLAGGPQPNEQFF. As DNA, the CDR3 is TGTGCCAGCAGCTTAACAAGACTAGCGGGAGGGCCGCAGCCCAATGAGCAGTTCTTC. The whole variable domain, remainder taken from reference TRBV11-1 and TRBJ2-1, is EAEVAQSPRYKITEKSQAVAFWCDPISGHATLYWYRQILGQGPELLVQFQDESVVDDSQLPKDRFSAERLKGVDSTLKIQPAELGDSAMYLCASSLTRLAGGPQPNEQFFGPGTRLTVL.